This entry features one T cell receptor beta chain sequence. The sample is drawn from a study of blood T cell repertoires in COVID-19. Study as a whole: COVID-19 samples from acute and convalescent phases originated in the United States, Italy and Spain. Sample material is recorded as cDNA or gDNA derived from T cells, B-cell-depleted T cells, or PBMCs.

V shed 6 bases and J shed 1 base, with 12 bases lying between them. The CDR3 has 15 amino acids. Germline assignment: CDR1 SGHTA and CDR2 FQGNSA. Per the original data handling: Quantification of nucleated cells was approximated via reference gene primer amplification. Some clones are missing from TCRdb's copy, which holds only in-frame ones; the method was immunoSEQ multiplex PCR. Clonal size and the V and J genes are those of that table, whereas D and trimming came from the DNA. The sample holds about 120,000 clones, 82% seen once. Sample: peripheral blood. This chain uses TRBV7-2 with TRBJ1-4; weak D call: TRBD1 (5 bases). This receptor was identified in a woman in her 70s with acute or convalescent COVID-19. The CDR3 loop reads CASSLSRVTNEKLFF. The CDR3 region has the DNA TGTGCCAGCAGTCTATCCAGGGTAACTAATGAAAAACTGTTTTTT.